These 18 T cell receptor beta chains came from one sample sequenced in a study of cytomegalovirus exposure and HLA in healthy donors (dated by TCRdb to about 2017). The library was obtained by the immunoSEQ multiplex PCR assay. For the multiplex PCR, a mixture combining 60 forward primers for TCR Vbeta segments and 13 reverse primers for TCR Jbeta segments was used. Imported from immuneACCESS, the table was reduced by TCRdb to in-frame sequences with V and J called. These copies leave out some clones; in studies compared against another copy, an unresolved V gene accounts for under half, and the cause of the remainder is not known. The sample table records 35,000 to 40,000 clones; 66% of these occur just once. Of the sample, about 17% falls within the top ten clones. The sample was PBMCs. The receptors were gathered from a man aged 45 to 65 in good health and CMV-seropositive.

J is TRBJ2-7 and V is TRBV4-2, with no clear D. The CDR3 has 13 amino acids. Deletions cut 3 bases from V and 3 bases from J, with 9 bases between. CDR1 and CDR2 (germline): LGHNA, YNFKEQ. The CDR3 protein is CASSQQDLYEQYF. The CDR3 bases are TGTGCCAGCAGCCAGCAGGATCTCTACGAGCAGTACTTC.

The J gene is TRBJ2-3, the V gene TRBV7-9; no firm D call. Germline V CDR1 and CDR2: SEHNR, FQNEAQ (reference sequence). The CDR3 contains 14 residues. V was shortened by 4 bases and J by 0 bases, with 8 bases between the two germline ends. The chain's CDR3 is CASSWATSTDTQYF. The DNA for the CDR3 is TGTGCCAGCAGCTGGGCAACTAGCACAGATACGCAGTATTTT.

The chain links TRBV4-2 to TRBJ1-4; D is undetermined. The CDR3 has 16 amino acids. The germline V and J ends were trimmed by 0 bases and 2 bases, with 10 bases remaining between them. Germline lookup yields CDR1 LGHNA and CDR2 YNFKEQ. The CDR3 region is CASSQDHSSTNEKLFF. The CDR3 region has the DNA TGTGCCAGCAGCCAAGATCATAGCTCGACTAATGAAAAACTGTTTTTT.

This clone was observed a few times. The V gene is TRBV5-1, the J gene TRBJ1-2; no firm D call. CDR3 size: 15 residues. The germline CDR1 and CDR2 sequences are SGHRS and YFSETQ. Trimming cost V 0 bases and J 0 bases, with 9 bases left between them. The CDR3 DNA is TGCGCCAGCAGCTTGGCCACGACACCTAACTATGGCTACACCTTC. Protein: CASSLATTPNYGYTF.

This clone was counted between two and nine times. The CDR3, as DNA: TGTGCCAGCAGCTTGGGGAGCTCTGGAAACACCATATATTTT. It translates to CASSLGSSGNTIYF. The V gene is TRBV11-1, the J gene TRBJ1-3; no firm D call. Trimming left V 3 bases short and J 0 bases short, with 6 bases between. This CDR3 comprises 14 residues. Germline loops: CDR1 SGHAT, CDR2 FQDESV (reference sequence).

The rearrangement joins TRBV6-1 to TRBJ1-2, with D perhaps matching TRBD1 (5 bases). Germline CDR1 MNHNS, CDR2 SASEGT. This CDR3 is 14 amino acids long. Trimming stripped 1 base from V and 4 bases from J, with 10 bases between. This chain's CDR3 is CASSEGAGIYGYTF. CDR3 nucleotides: TGTGCCAGCAGTGAAGGCGCAGGGATCTATGGCTACACCTTC.

This chain's CDR3 is CASSGTTGSYEQYF. The CDR3 region has the DNA TGTGCCAGCAGCGGGACGACAGGGTCCTACGAGCAGTACTTC. This sequence joins TRBV7-9 and TRBJ2-7, with TRBD1 matching over 7 bases. Germline V lookup: CDR1 SEHNR, CDR2 FQNEAQ (reference sequence). The CDR3 runs to 14 residues. J was trimmed by 1 base and V by 5 bases; bases with no gene match: 5.

CDR3 in amino acids: CASSPDRGNTEAFF. In DNA, the CDR3 is TGTGCCAGCAGCCCGGACAGGGGGAACACTGAAGCTTTCTTT. V usage is TRBV7-2 and J usage is TRBJ1-1; TRBD1 matches 9 bases. Germline V lookup: CDR1 SGHTA, CDR2 FQGNSA. The CDR3 is 14 amino acids. The trim removed 5 bases at V and 1 base at J, leaving 2 bases unmatched.

The V and J genes are TRBV7-9 and TRBJ1-6; D ambiguous. V lost 3 bases, J lost 7 bases, and 7 bases lay in between. Germline V gives CDR1 SEHNR, CDR2 FQNEAQ (reference sequence). The CDR3 is made up of 13 amino acids. CDR3 sequence (DNA): TGTGCCAGCAGCTTGACGACAAATTCACCCCTCCACTTT. Its protein is CASSLTTNSPLHF.

The table lists this clone with a few counts. CDR3 loop: CASSQFVRAEAFF. CDR3 coding DNA: TGCGCCAGCAGCCAGTTTGTGAGGGCTGAAGCTTTCTTT. The rearrangement links TRBV4-3 to TRBJ1-1; D is uncertain. Trimming pared 3 bases from V and 6 bases from J, leaving 11 bases between. The CDR3 consists of 13 residues. CDR1 and CDR2 from the germline V gene are LGHNA and YSLEER.

The V call is TRBV9, the J call TRBJ1-4; D is unclear. Germline V gives CDR1 SGDLS, CDR2 YYNGEE. Deletions cut 4 bases from V and 8 bases from J, with 15 bases between. This CDR3 is built from 14 residues. CDR3 coding DNA: TGTGCCAGCAGCTTAAAGGGAGTGCGGGAAAAACTGTTTTTT. Its translation is CASSLKGVREKLFF.

This chain links TRBV28 with TRBJ2-3; 9 nucleotides match TRBD2. J was trimmed by 1 base and V by 8 bases; bases with no gene match: 4. The CDR3 totals 14 residues. Looked up from germline, CDR1 is MDHEN and CDR2 is SYDVKM. The CDR3 here is CASGTSRGTDTQYF. Here the CDR3 DNA reads TGTGCCAGCGGGACTAGCCGGGGCACAGATACGCAGTATTTT.

The chain couples TRBV9 to TRBJ2-5, with 8 positions matching TRBD2. The CDR3 is made up of 15 amino acids. The germline CDR1 and CDR2 sequences are SGDLS and YYNGEE. V shed 0 bases, J shed 2 bases, and the junction held 3 bases outside the gene matches. The CDR3 nucleotides read TGTGCCAGCAGCGTAGGGACTAGCCGGCAAGAGACCCAGTACTTC. Translation: CASSVGTSRQETQYF.

This clone was counted once. The V gene is TRBV11-3, the J gene TRBJ2-7; D perhaps matches TRBD1 (9 bases). CDR1 SGHNT and CDR2 YENEEA come from the germline V gene. With 5 bases removed from V and 4 bases from J, the gap between germline ends came to 21 bases. The CDR3 is 16 residues long. Here the CDR3 reads CASSPPGGTGIYEQYF. CDR3 sequence (DNA): TGTGCCAGCAGCCCTCCGGGAGGGACAGGGATATACGAGCAGTACTTC.

The rearrangement joins TRBV2 to TRBJ2-1; 10 bases map to TRBD2. The trim removed 5 bases at V and 4 bases at J, leaving 8 bases unmatched. CDR1 SNHLY and CDR2 FYNNEI come from the germline V gene. The CDR3 extends over 16 amino acids. The CDR3 reads CASSPIAGGLYNEQFF. The CDR3 DNA sequence: TGTGCCAGCAGTCCGATAGCGGGGGGCTTATACAATGAGCAGTTCTTC.

The CDR3 reads CASSSNGYDTEAFF. Written as DNA, the CDR3 is TGTGCCAGCAGCTCCAACGGGTATGACACTGAAGCTTTCTTT. The chain joins TRBV7-3 to TRBJ1-1; no definite D call. Germline V CDR1 and CDR2: SGHTA, FQGTGA. The CDR3 loop spans 14 amino acids. The germline V and J ends were trimmed by 4 bases and 3 bases, with 12 bases remaining between them.

V gene TRBV21-1 combines with J gene TRBJ1-1; the DNA was not compared with TRBD1, the D call given in the table. TRBV21-1 is a pseudogene locus. The CDR3 loop spans 18 amino acids. This CDR3 is CASSKAAGTPPRHTEAFF. In nucleotides, the CDR3 is TGTGCCAGCAGCAAAGCGGCCGGGACACCCCCGAGGCACACTGAAGCTTTCTTT.

The chain links TRBV4-3 to TRBJ1-1; D not resolved. Trimming removed 3 bases at V and 2 bases at J, with 7 bases between. CDR1 and CDR2 from the germline V gene are LGHNA and YSLEER. This CDR3 has 13 amino acids. The CDR3 protein is CASSQSYNTEAFF. The CDR3 DNA reads TGCGCCAGCAGCCAGAGTTACAACACTGAAGCTTTCTTT.